This TCR beta chain stems from a study of T cells in Graves' hyperthyroidism and ophthalmopathy. RNA transcripts provided the source from which TCR beta CDR3 regions were amplified. The HTBI primer set was used in a first-round RT-PCR of the TCR CDR3. TCRdb used MiXCR to reprocess the multiplex PCR reads, holding one entry per CDR3 protein. The table has hundreds of thousands of distinct CDR3 sequences, roughly 14% seen once. Orbital computed tomography, thyroid ultrasound, serum thyroxine and TRAb, and clinical symptoms together informed the diagnoses. It was less than 13 ml of fresh peripheral blood that supplied the PBMCs. General study findings and limits: A model using 13 V-J features told ophthalmopathy apart from stable hyperthyroidism.

This clonotype was counted a few times. Antigen unknown. The germline V and J ends were trimmed by 1 base and 4 bases, with 10 bases remaining between them. This CDR3 is 15 amino acids long. Specimen: blood. This TCR was recovered from a woman in her thirties or forties with Graves' ophthalmopathy. The chain joins TRBV12-3 or TRBV12-4 to TRBJ1-4, with D perhaps matching TRBD1 (5 bases). This CDR3 reads CASSLEGRDNEKLFF. The CDR3 DNA follows: TGTGCCAGCAGTTTAGAGGGGCGAGATAATGAAAAACTGTTTTTT.